The rows below give T cell receptor beta chains drawn from one sample of a study of early T cells in non-severe SARS-CoV-2 infection. Each CDR3 protein gets one entry after TCRdb re-called the 5' RACE reads with MiXCR. The sample lists around 52,000 distinct CDR3 sequences; 11% were seen once. What was sequenced was whole blood. The source is an adult who was a healthcare worker with PCR-confirmed SARS-CoV-2 infection or an uninfected control (not recorded which). Both conserved end residues are part of each CDR3. D genes are given only for firm matches. Clone size is not always given. Where it is, it says once, few, many or a class for expanded clones.

J	D	V	size	CDR3	DNA
TRBJ2-3	-	TRBV29-1	few	CSVEQANTDTQYF	TGCAGCGTTGAACAGGCAAACACAGATACGCAGTATTTT
TRBJ2-5	-	TRBV20-1	many	CSALGTPLHQETQYF	TGCAGTGCCCTTGGGACGCCTCTACACCAAGAGACCCAGTACTTC
TRBJ2-7	-	TRBV29-1	-	CSVVKGVEQYF	TGCAGCGTTGTGAAGGGGGTCGAGCAGTACTTC
TRBJ2-7	TRBD2	TRBV29-1	-	CSSGTSGGEQYF	TGCAGCTCCGGGACTAGCGGAGGCGAGCAGTACTTC
TRBJ2-7	-	TRBV12-3/TRBV12-4	few	CASNLGEGREQYF	TGTGCCAGCAACCTGGGAGAGGGCCGCGAGCAGTACTTC
TRBJ1-6	TRBD1	TRBV12-3/TRBV12-4	-	CASRTAGGSYNSPLHF	TGTGCCAGCAGGACAGCAGGGGGCTCCTATAATTCACCCCTCCACTTT
TRBJ2-7	-	TRBV11-2	-	CASSLEFGGFSYEQYF	TGTGCCAGCAGCTTAGAATTCGGCGGGTTCTCCTACGAGCAGTACTTC
TRBJ2-7	-	TRBV4-2	-	CASSQGLKDEQYF	TGTGCCAGCAGCCAGGGACTCAAGGACGAGCAGTACTTC
TRBJ2-2	-	TRBV9	-	CASSVEVRGSGELFF	TGTGCCAGCAGCGTAGAAGTCAGGGGATCCGGGGAGCTGTTTTTT
TRBJ1-2	-	TRBV12-3/TRBV12-4	many	CASSPTGFYGYTF	TGTGCCAGCAGTCCGACAGGCTTCTATGGCTACACCTTC
TRBJ2-5	-	TRBV5-8	few	CASSFPDWPRAQYF	TGTGCCAGCAGCTTCCCCGACTGGCCCCGGGCCCAGTACTTC
TRBJ1-6	-	TRBV7-2	-	CASSLLGGYNSPLHF	TGTGCCAGCAGCTTATTAGGGGGCTATAATTCACCCCTCCACTTT
TRBJ2-1	TRBD1	TRBV18	few	CASSPRTGGNQQFF	TGTGCCAGCTCACCTCGGACAGGGGGGAATCAACAGTTCTTC
TRBJ2-3	-	TRBV5-1	-	CASSLPDGLTDTQYF	TGCGCCAGCAGCTTGCCGGACGGCCTCACAGATACGCAGTATTTT
TRBJ1-3	-	TRBV6-5	-	CASSYSTLGSPGNTIYF	TGTGCCAGCAGTTACTCGACCCTTGGCAGTCCCGGAAACACCATATATTTT
TRBJ1-5	TRBD1	TRBV15	many	CATSNRGGNQPQHF	TGTGCCACCAGCAACAGGGGCGGCAATCAGCCCCAGCATTTT
TRBJ2-3	-	TRBV6-5	-	CVTQKSPSGDTQYF	TGTGTCACACAAAAAAGCCCAAGTGGGGATACGCAGTATTTT
TRBJ2-7	-	TRBV20-1	-	CSARYLGAGEQYF	TGCAGTGCCAGATATCTAGGTGCTGGCGAGCAGTACTTC
TRBJ2-7	-	TRBV7-2	once	CASSSTGTSYEQYF	TGTGCCAGCAGCTCCACAGGGACCTCCTACGAGCAGTACTTC
TRBJ2-4	-	TRBV4-1	few	CASSQSPPLTQGEKNIQYF	TGCGCCAGCAGCCAATCGCCACCCCTAACACAGGGTGAAAAAAACATTCAGTACTTC
TRBJ1-4	-	TRBV2	few	CASTPFATNEKLFF	TGTGCCAGCACTCCATTTGCAACTAATGAAAAACTGTTTTTT
TRBJ2-2	TRBD1	TRBV7-8	-	CASSQTNRGPGELFF	TGTGCCAGCAGCCAGACGAACAGGGGTCCCGGGGAGCTGTTTTTT
TRBJ2-1	TRBD2	TRBV29-1	many	CSVTGLAGVDEQFF	TGCAGCGTGACCGGACTAGCGGGAGTGGATGAGCAGTTCTTC
TRBJ2-5	-	TRBV4-1	-	CASSQEGRLGTQYF	TGCGCCAGCAGCCAAGAGGGTCGTCTAGGGACCCAGTACTTC
TRBJ2-3	TRBD2	TRBV28	many	CATTSGAPDTQYF	TGTGCCACCACTAGCGGGGCCCCAGATACGCAGTATTTT
TRBJ2-1	-	TRBV29-1	-	CSVDFWGSREQFF	TGCAGCGTTGACTTTTGGGGGAGTCGCGAGCAGTTCTTC
TRBJ1-2	-	TRBV6-2/TRBV6-3	many	CASRTRQGPYGYTF	TGTGCCAGCAGAACCCGGCAGGGACCCTATGGCTACACCTTC
TRBJ2-1	-	TRBV6-6	many	CASSYNAGDNEQFF	TGTGCCAGCAGTTACAATGCAGGGGACAATGAGCAGTTCTTC
TRBJ2-3	-	TRBV6-1	-	CASREHISTDTQYF	TGTGCCAGCAGGGAGCACATTAGCACAGATACGCAGTATTTT
TRBJ2-5	-	TRBV20-1	-	CSASHGGRIQETQYF	TGCAGTGCTAGCCACGGGGGACGGATACAAGAGACCCAGTACTTC
TRBJ1-6	TRBD1	TRBV7-6	many	CASSLSGQGSSPLHF	TGTGCCAGCAGCCTTTCCGGACAGGGGAGTTCACCCCTCCACTTT
TRBJ2-5	-	TRBV7-2	many	CASSLQYQETQYF	TGTGCCAGCAGCTTACAGTACCAAGAGACCCAGTACTTC
TRBJ2-5	-	TRBV6-4	-	CASSDWKTGTQYF	TGTGCCAGCAGTGACTGGAAGACCGGGACCCAGTACTTC
TRBJ2-3	-	TRBV7-2	many	CASSSTDTQYF	TGTGCCAGCAGTAGCACAGATACGCAGTATTTT
TRBJ2-5	-	TRBV29-1	few	CSGDYGTNQETQYF	TGCAGCGGGGATTACGGGACAAACCAAGAGACCCAGTACTTC
TRBJ2-1	TRBD2	TRBV5-1	few	CASSLERLAGYHEQFF	TGCGCCAGCAGCTTGGAACGACTAGCGGGATACCATGAGCAGTTCTTC
TRBJ1-3	-	TRBV28	-	CASSPPGGPGNTIYF	TGTGCCAGCAGTCCCCCTGGGGGGCCTGGAAACACCATATATTTT
TRBJ2-5	TRBD2	TRBV9	-	CAAARELGETQYF	TGTGCCGCCGCGCGGGAGTTGGGAGAGACCCAGTACTTC
TRBJ1-2	-	TRBV28	-	CASRREGYTF	TGTGCCAGCAGGCGAGAAGGCTACACCTTC
TRBJ2-2	TRBD1	TRBV10-3	few	CAISTTGGAGELFF	TGTGCCATCAGTACGACAGGGGGGGCCGGGGAGCTGTTTTTT
TRBJ2-6	-	TRBV5-1	many	CASSLYTSGANVLTF	TGCGCCAGCAGCTTGTATACCTCTGGGGCCAACGTCCTGACTTTC
TRBJ2-2	TRBD2	TRBV19	few	CASSIRGLANTGELFF	TGTGCCAGTAGTATCCGGGGACTAGCGAACACCGGGGAGCTGTTTTTT
TRBJ2-1	TRBD1	TRBV12-3/TRBV12-4	-	CASSLGQGRIYNEQFF	TGTGCCAGCAGTCTAGGACAGGGAAGAATTTACAATGAGCAGTTCTTC
TRBJ2-7	-	TRBV5-1	few	CASSLAGRNEQYF	TGCGCCAGCAGCTTGGCGGGCAGGAACGAGCAGTACTTC
TRBJ2-2	TRBD1	TRBV15	few	CATSRDGGQGVAGELFF	TGTGCCACCAGCAGAGATGGGGGACAGGGAGTAGCCGGGGAGCTGTTTTTT
TRBJ2-5	-	TRBV12-3/TRBV12-4	-	CASSLASGVPYF	TGTGCCAGCAGTTTAGCGTCGGGGGTACCGTACTTC
TRBJ2-1	TRBD2	TRBV9	few	CASSVAAGNNEQFF	TGTGCCAGCAGCGTCGCAGCGGGGAACAATGAGCAGTTCTTC
TRBJ1-5	-	TRBV6-6	-	CASKGQGPQPQHF	TGTGCCAGCAAGGGCCAGGGGCCGCAGCCCCAGCATTTT
TRBJ2-2	-	TRBV7-9	few	CASSLEDQGNTGELFF	TGTGCCAGCAGCTTAGAGGACCAGGGGAACACCGGGGAGCTGTTTTTT
TRBJ1-4	TRBD1	TRBV3-1	many	CASSPTGALREKLFF	TGTGCCAGCAGCCCGACAGGGGCGTTGCGGGAAAAACTGTTTTTT
TRBJ1-1	-	TRBV28	-	CASSFLESEAFF	TGTGCCAGCAGTTTTCTGGAGTCTGAAGCTTTCTTT
TRBJ2-3	-	TRBV10-3	-	CAISYEAGTQYF	TGTGCCATCAGTTACGAGGCCGGTACGCAGTATTTT
TRBJ2-3	-	TRBV24-1	many	CATSVRGPSDTQYF	TGTGCCACCAGTGTTCGGGGCCCCTCGGATACGCAGTATTTT